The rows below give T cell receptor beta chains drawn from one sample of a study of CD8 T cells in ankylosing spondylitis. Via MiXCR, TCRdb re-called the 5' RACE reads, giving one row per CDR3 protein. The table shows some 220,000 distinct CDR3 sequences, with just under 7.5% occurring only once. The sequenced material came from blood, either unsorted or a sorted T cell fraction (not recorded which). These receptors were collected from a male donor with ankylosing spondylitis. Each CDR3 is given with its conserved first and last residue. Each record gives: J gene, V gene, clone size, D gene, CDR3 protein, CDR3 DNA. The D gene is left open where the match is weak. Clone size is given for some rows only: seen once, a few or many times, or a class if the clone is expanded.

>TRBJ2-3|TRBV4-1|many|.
CASSRTKTEIPTTSTDTQYF
TGCGCCAGCAGTCGAACGAAGACTGAAATTCCGACTACTAGCACAGATACGCAGTATTTT
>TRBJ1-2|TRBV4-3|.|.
CASTAGYGYTF
TGCGCCAGCACCGCAGGGTATGGCTACACCTTC
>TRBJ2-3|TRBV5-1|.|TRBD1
CASSFYRGSTDTQYF
TGCGCCAGCAGCTTTTACAGGGGAAGCACAGATACGCAGTATTTT
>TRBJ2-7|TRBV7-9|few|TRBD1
CASSPWDSPYEQYF
TGTGCCAGCAGCCCCTGGGACAGCCCCTACGAGCAGTACTTC
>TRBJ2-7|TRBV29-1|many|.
CSVAGNDYEQYF
TGCAGCGTTGCGGGGAACGACTACGAGCAGTACTTC
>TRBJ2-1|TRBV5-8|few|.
CASSSRTVLYNEQFF
TGTGCCAGCAGCTCCCGGACAGTGCTCTACAATGAGCAGTTCTTC
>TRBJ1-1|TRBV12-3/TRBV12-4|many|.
CAVLGGGRPLNTEAFF
TGTGCCGTCCTCGGGGGGGGCCGTCCCCTTAACACTGAAGCTTTCTTT
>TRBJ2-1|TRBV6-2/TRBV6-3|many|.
CASSRRYSYNEQFF
TGTGCCAGCAGTCGGCGATACTCCTACAATGAGCAGTTCTTC
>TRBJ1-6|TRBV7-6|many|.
CASSPRDGNSPLHF
TGTGCCAGCAGCCCCCGGGATGGCAATTCACCCCTCCACTTT
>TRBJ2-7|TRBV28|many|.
CASRIQGPKSSYEQYF
TGTGCCAGCAGAATTCAGGGGCCCAAGTCCTCCTACGAGCAGTACTTC
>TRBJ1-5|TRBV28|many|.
CASSRHRRSNQPQHF
TGTGCCAGCAGTCGACACCGGCGGAGCAATCAGCCCCAGCATTTT
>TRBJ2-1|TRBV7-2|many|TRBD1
CASSLAGQGSNEQFF
TGTGCCAGCAGCTTAGCGGGACAGGGTAGCAATGAGCAGTTCTTC
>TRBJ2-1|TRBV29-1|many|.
CSVAGTQSSYNEQFF
TGCAGCGTTGCCGGGACACAGAGCTCCTACAATGAGCAGTTCTTC
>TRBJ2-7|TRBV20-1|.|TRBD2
CSVSSSGRPSYEQYF
TGCAGTGTCTCCTCTAGCGGGAGGCCCTCCTACGAGCAGTACTTC
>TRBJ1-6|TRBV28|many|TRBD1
CASRPGQGHSPLHF
TGTGCCAGCAGGCCGGGACAGGGTCATTCACCCCTCCACTTT
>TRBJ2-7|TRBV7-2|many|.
CASSLATRYEQYF
TGTGCCAGCAGCTTAGCTACGAGGTACGAGCAGTACTTC
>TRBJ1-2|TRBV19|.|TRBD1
CASSTGQGQSTYGYTF
TGTGCCAGTAGTACGGGCCAGGGACAGTCTACTTATGGCTACACCTTC
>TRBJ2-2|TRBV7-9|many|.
CASSPSRGGELFF
TGTGCCAGCAGCCCGAGCCGTGGCGGGGAGCTGTTTTTT
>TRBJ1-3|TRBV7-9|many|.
CASSLPGPGGNTIYF
TGTGCCAGCAGCTTACCAGGGCCTGGTGGAAACACCATATATTTT
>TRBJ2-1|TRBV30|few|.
CAWSHNTNEQFF
TGTGCCTGGAGTCACAACACAAATGAGCAGTTCTTC
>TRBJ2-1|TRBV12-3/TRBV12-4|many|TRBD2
CASSSSGGAYNEQFF
TGTGCCAGCAGTTCTAGCGGGGGCGCCTACAATGAGCAGTTCTTC
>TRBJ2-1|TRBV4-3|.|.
CASSHGTSMRGEQFF
TGCGCCAGCAGCCACGGTACCTCGATGCGTGGAGAGCAGTTCTTC
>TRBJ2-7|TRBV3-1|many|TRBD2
CASSPWTSGGGYEQYF
TGTGCCAGCAGCCCCTGGACTAGCGGGGGTGGGTACGAGCAGTACTTC
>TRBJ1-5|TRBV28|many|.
CASSLGSEGNQPQHF
TGTGCCAGCAGTTTAGGGAGCGAGGGCAATCAGCCCCAGCATTTT
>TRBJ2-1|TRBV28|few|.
CAVPTGGEDNEQFF
TGTGCCGTCCCGACAGGAGGGGAGGACAATGAGCAGTTCTTC
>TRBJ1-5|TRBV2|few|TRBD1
CASSNTRTGGWNQPQHF
TGTGCCAGCAGTAATACTAGGACAGGGGGATGGAATCAGCCCCAGCATTTT
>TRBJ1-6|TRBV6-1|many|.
CASTYPGGRGNSPLHF
TGTGCCAGCACGTACCCCGGGGGGAGGGGTAATTCACCCCTCCACTTT
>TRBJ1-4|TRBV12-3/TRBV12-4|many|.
CASSRSDGHFATNEKLFF
TGTGCCAGCAGTCGTTCGGACGGCCACTTTGCAACTAATGAAAAACTGTTTTTT
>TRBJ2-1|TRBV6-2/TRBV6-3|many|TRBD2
CASSYSRGSEQFF
TGTGCCAGCAGTTATTCGCGGGGGTCTGAGCAGTTCTTC
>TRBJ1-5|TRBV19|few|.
CASTAWKGGNQPQHF
TGTGCCAGTACCGCGTGGAAAGGCGGCAATCAGCCCCAGCATTTT
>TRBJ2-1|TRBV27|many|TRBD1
CASSFGQVPYNEQFF
TGTGCCAGCAGTTTCGGACAGGTTCCCTACAATGAGCAGTTCTTC
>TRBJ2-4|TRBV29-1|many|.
CSVEDYGSGNIQYF
TGCAGCGTTGAAGACTACGGGTCTGGAAACATTCAGTACTTC
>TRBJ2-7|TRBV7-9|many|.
CASSTDRRQYF
TGTGCCAGCAGCACCGACAGGCGGCAGTACTTC